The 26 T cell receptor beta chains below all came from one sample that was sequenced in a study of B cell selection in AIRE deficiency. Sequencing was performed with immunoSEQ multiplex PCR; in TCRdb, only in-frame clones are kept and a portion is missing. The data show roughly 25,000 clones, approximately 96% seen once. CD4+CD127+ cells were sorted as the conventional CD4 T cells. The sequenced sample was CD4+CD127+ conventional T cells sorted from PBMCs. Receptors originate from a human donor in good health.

CDR3 sequence: CASSDLRYDEQFF. The CDR3 coding sequence is TGCGCCAGCAGTGATTTGCGATACGATGAGCAGTTCTTC. This chain joins TRBV10-1 and TRBJ2-1, with D hard to call. V gave up 3 bases and J gave up 8 bases, with 11 bases separating them. CDR3 length: 13 residues. The germline gives CDR1 WNHNN, CDR2 SYGVQD (reference sequence).

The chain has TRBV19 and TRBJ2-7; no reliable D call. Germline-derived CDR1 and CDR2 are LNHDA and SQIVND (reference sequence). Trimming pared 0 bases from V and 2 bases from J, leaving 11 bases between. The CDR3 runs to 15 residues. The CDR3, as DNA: TGTGCCAGTAGTATAGATTACCGCAGGCCCTACGAGCAGTACTTC. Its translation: CASSIDYRRPYEQYF.

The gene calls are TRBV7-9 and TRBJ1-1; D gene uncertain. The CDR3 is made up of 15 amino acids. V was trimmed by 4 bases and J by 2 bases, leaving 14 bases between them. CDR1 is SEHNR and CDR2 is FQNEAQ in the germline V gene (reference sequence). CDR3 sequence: CASSSLGRYNTEAFF. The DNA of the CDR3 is TGTGCCAGCAGCTCATTAGGCCGCTATAACACTGAAGCTTTCTTT.

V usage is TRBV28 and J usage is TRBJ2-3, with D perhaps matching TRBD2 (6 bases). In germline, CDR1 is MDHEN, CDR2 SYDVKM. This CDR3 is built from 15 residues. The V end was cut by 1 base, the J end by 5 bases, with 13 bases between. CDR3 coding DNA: TGTGCCAGCAGTTTATTCGGGGGAGTTGTAGATACGCAGTATTTT. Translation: CASSLFGGVVDTQYF.

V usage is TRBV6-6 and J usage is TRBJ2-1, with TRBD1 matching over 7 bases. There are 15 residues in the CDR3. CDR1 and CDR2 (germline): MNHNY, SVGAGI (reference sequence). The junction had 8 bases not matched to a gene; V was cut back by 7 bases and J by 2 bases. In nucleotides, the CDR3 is TGTGCCAGCAAGGCCCAGGGGGTCACCTACAATGAGCAGTTCTTC. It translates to CASKAQGVTYNEQFF.

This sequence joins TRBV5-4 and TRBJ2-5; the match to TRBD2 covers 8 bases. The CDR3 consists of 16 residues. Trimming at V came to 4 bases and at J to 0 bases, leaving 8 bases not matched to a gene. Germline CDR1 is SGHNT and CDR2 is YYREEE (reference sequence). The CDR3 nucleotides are TGTGCCAGCAGCGCCACTAGCGGACGGTACCAAGAGACCCAGTACTTC. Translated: CASSATSGRYQETQYF.

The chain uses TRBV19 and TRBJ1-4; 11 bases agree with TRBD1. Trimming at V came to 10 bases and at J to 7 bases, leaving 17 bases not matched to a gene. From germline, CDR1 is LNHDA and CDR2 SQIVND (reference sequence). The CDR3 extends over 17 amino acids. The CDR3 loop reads CATSTAGQGAAGEKLFF. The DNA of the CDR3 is TGTGCCACCTCAACCGCCGGACAGGGGGCTGCGGGTGAAAAACTGTTTTTT.

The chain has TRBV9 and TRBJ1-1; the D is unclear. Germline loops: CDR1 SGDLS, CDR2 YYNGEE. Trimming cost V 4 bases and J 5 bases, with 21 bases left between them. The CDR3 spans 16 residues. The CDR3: CASSLYTDARGTEAFF. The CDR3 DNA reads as TGTGCCAGCAGCCTATACACGGATGCTAGAGGAACTGAAGCTTTCTTT.

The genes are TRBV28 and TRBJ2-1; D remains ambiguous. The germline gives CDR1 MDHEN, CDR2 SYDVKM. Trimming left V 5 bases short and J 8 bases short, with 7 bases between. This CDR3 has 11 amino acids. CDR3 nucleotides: TGTGCCAGCAGTCGCAGGTATGAGCAGTTCTTC. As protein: CASSRRYEQFF.

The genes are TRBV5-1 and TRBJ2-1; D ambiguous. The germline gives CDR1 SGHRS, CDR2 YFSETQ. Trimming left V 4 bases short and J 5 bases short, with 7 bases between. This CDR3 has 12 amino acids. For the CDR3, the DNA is TGCGCCAGCAGCCTGAACCACAATGAGCAGTTCTTC. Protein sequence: CASSLNHNEQFF.

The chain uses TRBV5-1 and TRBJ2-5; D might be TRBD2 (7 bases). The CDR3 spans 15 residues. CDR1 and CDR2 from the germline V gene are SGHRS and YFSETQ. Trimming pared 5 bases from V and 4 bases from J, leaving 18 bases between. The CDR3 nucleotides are TGCGCCAGCAGATCGACGCCCGGGGGGCCAGAGACCCAGTACTTC. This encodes CASRSTPGGPETQYF. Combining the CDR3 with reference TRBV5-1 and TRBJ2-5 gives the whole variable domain KAGVTQTPRYLIKTRGQQVTLSCSPISGHRSVSWYQQTPGQGLQFLFEYFSETQRNKGNFPGRFSGRQFSNSRSEMNVSTLELGDSALYLCASRSTPGGPETQYFGPGTRLLVL.

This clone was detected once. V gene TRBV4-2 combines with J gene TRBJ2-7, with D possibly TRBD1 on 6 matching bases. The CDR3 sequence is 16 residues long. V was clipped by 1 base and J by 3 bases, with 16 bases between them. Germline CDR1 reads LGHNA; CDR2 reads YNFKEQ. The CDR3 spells CASSQASETGIYEQYF. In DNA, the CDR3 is TGTGCCAGCAGCCAAGCCTCCGAGACAGGCATCTACGAGCAGTACTTC.

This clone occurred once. CDR3 sequence (DNA): TGTGCCAGCAGCCCAAGTGTACAGGCCTCCTACGAGCAGTACTTC. It is translated as CASSPSVQASYEQYF. The V call is TRBV7-4, the J call TRBJ2-7; a weak D match, TRBD1 (5 bases). Germline V gene sequence: CDR1 SGHVT, CDR2 SQSDAQ. This CDR3 region has 15 residues. The germline V and J ends were trimmed by 5 bases and 0 bases, with 14 bases remaining between them. The full variable domain, in which reference TRBV7-4 and TRBJ2-7 provide the parts outside the CDR3, is GAGVSQSPRYKVAKRGRDVALRCDSISGHVTLYWYRQTLGQGSEVLTYSQSDAQRDKSGRPSGRFSAERPERSVSTLKIQRTEQGDSAVYLCASSPSVQASYEQYFGPGTRLTVT.

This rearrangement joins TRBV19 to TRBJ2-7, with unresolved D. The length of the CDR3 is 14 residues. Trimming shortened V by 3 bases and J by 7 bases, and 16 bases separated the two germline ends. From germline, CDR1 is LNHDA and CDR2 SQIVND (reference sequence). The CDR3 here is CASSISGPSWEQYF. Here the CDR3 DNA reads TGTGCCAGTAGTATTTCCGGCCCTTCGTGGGAGCAGTACTTC.

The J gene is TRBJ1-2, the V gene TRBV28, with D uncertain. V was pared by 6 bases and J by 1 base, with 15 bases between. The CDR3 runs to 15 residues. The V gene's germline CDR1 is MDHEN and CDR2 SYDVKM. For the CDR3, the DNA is TGTGCCAGCAGAGAGGCCCCGCTGATTAACTATGGCTACACCTTC. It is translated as CASREAPLINYGYTF.

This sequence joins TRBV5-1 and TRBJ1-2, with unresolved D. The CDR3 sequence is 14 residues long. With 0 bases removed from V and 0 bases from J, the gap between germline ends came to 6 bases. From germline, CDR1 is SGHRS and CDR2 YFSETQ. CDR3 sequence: CASSLAQPNYGYTF. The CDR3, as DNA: TGCGCCAGCAGCTTGGCACAGCCTAACTATGGCTACACCTTC. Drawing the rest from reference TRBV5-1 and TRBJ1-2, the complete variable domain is KAGVTQTPRYLIKTRGQQVTLSCSPISGHRSVSWYQQTPGQGLQFLFEYFSETQRNKGNFPGRFSGRQFSNSRSEMNVSTLELGDSALYLCASSLAQPNYGYTFGSGTRLTVV.

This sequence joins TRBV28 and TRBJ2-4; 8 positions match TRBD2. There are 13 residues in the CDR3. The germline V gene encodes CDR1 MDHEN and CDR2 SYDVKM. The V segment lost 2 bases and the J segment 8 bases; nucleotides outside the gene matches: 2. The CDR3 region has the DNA TGTGCCAGCAGTTTAAGGCGGGGGGACATTCAGTACTTC. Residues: CASSLRRGDIQYF.

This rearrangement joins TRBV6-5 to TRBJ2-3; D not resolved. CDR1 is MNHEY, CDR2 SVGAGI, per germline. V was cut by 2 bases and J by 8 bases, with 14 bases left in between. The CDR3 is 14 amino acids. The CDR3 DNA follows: TGTGCCAGCAGTTACGGTGGACCTCCTGGTACGCAGTATTTT. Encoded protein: CASSYGGPPGTQYF.

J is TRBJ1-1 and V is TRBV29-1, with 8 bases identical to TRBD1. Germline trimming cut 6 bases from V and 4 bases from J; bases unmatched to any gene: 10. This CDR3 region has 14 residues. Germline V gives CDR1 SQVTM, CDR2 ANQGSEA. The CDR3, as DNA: TGCAGCGTGGATAGACAGGGGTGGAGCACTGAAGCTTTCTTT. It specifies CSVDRQGWSTEAFF.

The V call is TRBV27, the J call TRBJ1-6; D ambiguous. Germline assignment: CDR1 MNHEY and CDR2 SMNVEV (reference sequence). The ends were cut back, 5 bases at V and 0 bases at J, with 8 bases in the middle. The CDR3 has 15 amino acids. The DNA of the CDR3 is TGTGCCAGCAGTGCGCGCAGCTCCTATAATTCACCCCTCCACTTT. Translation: CASSARSSYNSPLHF.

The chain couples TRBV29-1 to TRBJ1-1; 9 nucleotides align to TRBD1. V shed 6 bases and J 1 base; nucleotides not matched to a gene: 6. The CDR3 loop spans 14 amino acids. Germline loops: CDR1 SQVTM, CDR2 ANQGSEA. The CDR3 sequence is CSVTDRGWNTEAFF. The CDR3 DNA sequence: TGCAGCGTCACGGACAGGGGCTGGAACACTGAAGCTTTCTTT.

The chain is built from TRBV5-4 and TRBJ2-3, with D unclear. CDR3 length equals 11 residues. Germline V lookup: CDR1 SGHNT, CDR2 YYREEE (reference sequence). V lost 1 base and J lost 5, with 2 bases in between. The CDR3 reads CASSLKDTQYF. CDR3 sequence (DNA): TGTGCCAGCAGCTTGAAAGATACGCAGTATTTT. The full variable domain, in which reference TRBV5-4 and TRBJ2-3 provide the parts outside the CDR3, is ETGVTQSPTHLIKTRGQQVTLRCSSQSGHNTVSWYQQALGQGPQFIFQYYREEENGRGNFPPRFSGLQFPNYSSELNVNALELDDSALYLCASSLKDTQYFGPGTRLTVL.

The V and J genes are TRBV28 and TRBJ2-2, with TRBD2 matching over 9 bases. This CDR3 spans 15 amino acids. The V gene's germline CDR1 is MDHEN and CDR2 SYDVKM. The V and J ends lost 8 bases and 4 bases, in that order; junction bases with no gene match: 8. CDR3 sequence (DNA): TGTGCCAGCTTCGCGGGGGGGATCGGCACCGGGGAGCTGTTTTTT. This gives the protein CASFAGGIGTGELFF.

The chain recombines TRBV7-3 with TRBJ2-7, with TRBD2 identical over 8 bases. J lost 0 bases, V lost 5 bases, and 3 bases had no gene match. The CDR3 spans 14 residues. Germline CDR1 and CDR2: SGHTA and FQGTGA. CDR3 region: CASSPGTSSYEQYF. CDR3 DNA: TGTGCCAGCAGCCCCGGGACTAGCTCCTACGAGCAGTACTTC.

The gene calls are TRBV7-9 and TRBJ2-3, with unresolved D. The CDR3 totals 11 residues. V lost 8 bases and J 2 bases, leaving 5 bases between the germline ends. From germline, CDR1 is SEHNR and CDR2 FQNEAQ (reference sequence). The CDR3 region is CASGYTDTQYF. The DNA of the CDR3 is TGTGCCAGCGGCTACACAGATACGCAGTATTTT.

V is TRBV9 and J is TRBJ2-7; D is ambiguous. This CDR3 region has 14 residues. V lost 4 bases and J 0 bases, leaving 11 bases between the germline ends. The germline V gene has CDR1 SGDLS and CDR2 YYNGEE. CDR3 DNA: TGTGCCAGCAGCCCTTTTGGTGGCTCCTACGAGCAGTACTTC. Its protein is CASSPFGGSYEQYF.